Listed below are T cell receptor beta chains from one sample, sequenced in a study of control samples from healthy donors and cancer patients. The data were produced by immunoSEQ multiplex PCR, yet TCRdb's version contains in-frame clones alone and is incomplete. This sample carries around 70,000 clones, around 80% of them seen once, and the ten largest clones take 15% to 19%. Sequenced: blood. Every receptor here comes from a man aged 55 to 70 in good health. Each CDR3 is given with its conserved first and last residue. D genes are given only for firm matches. Clone sizes are given selectively: once, few, many, or a class where the clone is expanded.

TRBV3-1/TRBV3-2	-	TRBD2	TRBJ2-7	CASSQVGLAGGQSAF	TGTGCCAGCAGCCAAGTCGGCCTAGCGGGAGGACAGTCAGCCTTC
TRBV7-8	-	-	TRBJ1-5	CASSLGAQTSNQPQHF	TGTGCCAGCAGCTTAGGGGCCCAAACCAGCAATCAGCCCCAGCATTTT
TRBV19	-	TRBD2	TRBJ2-1	CASSSGGSYNEQFF	TGTGCCAGTAGTTCGGGAGGCTCCTACAATGAGCAGTTCTTC
TRBV6-5	-	TRBD1	TRBJ2-3	CASRWDRERSDTQYF	TGTGCCAGCAGGTGGGACAGGGAAAGGTCAGATACGCAGTATTTT
TRBV11-2	-	-	TRBJ2-3	CASNPLVASTDTQYF	TGTGCCAGCAACCCACTCGTGGCTAGCACAGATACGCAGTATTTT
TRBV6-5	-	-	TRBJ2-1	CASSPPGAGINEQFF	TGTGCCAGCAGCCCCCCCGGGGCCGGGATCAATGAGCAGTTCTTC
TRBV27	-	-	TRBJ1-2	CASSLVDSMNYGYTF	TGTGCCAGCAGTCTAGTGGACAGCATGAACTATGGCTACACCTTC
TRBV10-2	-	-	TRBJ1-1	CASSEQGNTEAFF	TGCGCCAGCAGTGAGCAGGGGAACACTGAAGCTTTCTTT
TRBV18	few	-	TRBJ2-3	CASSVAGLTDTQYF	TGTGCCAGCTCAGTCGCGGGTCTCACAGATACGCAGTATTTT
TRBV27	-	TRBD1	TRBJ2-7	CASSLGTGAYYEQYF	TGTGCCAGCAGTCTAGGGACAGGTGCCTACTACGAGCAGTACTTC
TRBV18	-	-	TRBJ2-5	CASSPGQETQYF	TGTGCCAGCTCACCCGGCCAAGAGACCCAGTACTTC
TRBV19	once	-	TRBJ2-7	CASSSGGTNIYEQYF	TGTGCCAGTAGTTCGGGTGGGACAAATATCTACGAGCAGTACTTC
TRBV5-8	-	-	TRBJ2-7	CASSLNVDSYEQYF	TGTGCCAGCAGCTTGAATGTCGACAGCTACGAGCAGTACTTC
TRBV24-1	-	-	TRBJ2-2	CATSDPVQVTGELFF	TGTGCCACCAGTGATCCCGTACAGGTCACCGGGGAGCTGTTTTTT
TRBV27	-	TRBD2	TRBJ2-2	CASSLSQHGLAGALNTGELFF	TGTGCCAGCAGTTTATCCCAACATGGACTAGCGGGAGCCCTGAACACCGGGGAGCTGTTTTTT
TRBV11-3	few	TRBD2	TRBJ2-1	CASSYGTSGSVTHNEQFF	TGTGCCAGCAGCTACGGGACTAGCGGGAGCGTGACCCACAATGAGCAGTTCTTC
TRBV5-6	once	TRBD1	TRBJ2-7	CASSMPGQLYEQYF	TGTGCCAGCAGCATGCCGGGACAGCTCTACGAGCAGTACTTC
TRBV30	-	TRBD1	TRBJ1-5	CAWSAQGVQHF	TGTGCCTGGAGTGCCCAGGGGGTTCAGCATTTT
TRBV7-6	-	-	TRBJ2-5	CASSAPLGETQYF	TGTGCCAGCAGCGCGCCCCTGGGGGAGACCCAGTACTTC
TRBV4-3	once	TRBD2	TRBJ2-5	CASSQEITGGTQYF	TGCGCCAGCAGCCAAGAAATCACGGGAGGGACCCAGTACTTC
TRBV7-3	once	-	TRBJ2-3	CASSLSPKTDTQYF	TGTGCCAGCAGCTTATCGCCCAAGACAGATACGCAGTATTTT
TRBV9	-	-	TRBJ2-1	CASSVGIYNEQFF	TGTGCCAGCAGCGTAGGGATCTACAATGAGCAGTTCTTC
TRBV27	-	-	TRBJ1-5	CASRATGDYSNQPQHF	TGTGCCAGCAGGGCGACAGGAGATTATAGCAATCAGCCCCAGCATTTT
TRBV5-1	-	-	TRBJ1-1	CASQGRRGDTEAFF	TGCGCCAGCCAGGGCAGGAGAGGCGACACTGAAGCTTTCTTT
TRBV28	-	TRBD1	TRBJ1-5	CASSRQGGNQPQHF	TGTGCCAGCAGCCGACAGGGCGGCAATCAGCCCCAGCATTTT
TRBV27	-	TRBD1	TRBJ1-4	CASSPRDRVEKLFF	TGTGCCAGCAGTCCCCGGGACAGGGTTGAAAAACTGTTTTTT
TRBV5-6	-	-	TRBJ2-7	CASSSGRAGRHEQYF	TGTGCCAGCAGCTCTGGACGGGCGGGCCGCCACGAGCAGTACTTC
TRBV11-2	-	TRBD2	TRBJ2-3	CASSLGTSGSLDTQYF	TGTGCCAGCAGCTTAGGAACTAGCGGGAGTTTGGATACGCAGTATTTT
TRBV28	-	TRBD1	TRBJ1-4	CASSLPTGAVDEKLFF	TGTGCCAGCAGTCTGCCAACAGGGGCCGTCGATGAAAAACTGTTTTTT
TRBV2	-	-	TRBJ2-1	CASSEAPAGEQFF	TGTGCCAGCAGTGAAGCGCCGGCCGGTGAGCAGTTCTTC
TRBV2	few	-	TRBJ2-5	CASIRGTETQYF	TGTGCCAGCATTCGGGGGACTGAGACCCAGTACTTC
TRBV6-5	few	-	TRBJ1-5	CASGAGPDQPQHF	TGTGCCAGCGGCGCAGGGCCTGATCAGCCCCAGCATTTT
TRBV6-6	-	TRBD2	TRBJ2-7	CASSYSLADYEQYF	TGTGCCAGCAGTTACTCTCTAGCGGACTACGAGCAGTACTTC
TRBV3-1/TRBV3-2	-	-	TRBJ2-7	CASSPDRFNEQYF	TGTGCCAGCAGCCCAGACAGGTTCAACGAGCAGTACTTC
TRBV29-1	-	-	TRBJ1-1	CSVVGEGYGTEAFF	TGCAGCGTTGTAGGGGAGGGGTACGGCACTGAAGCTTTCTTT
TRBV6-1	-	-	TRBJ2-3	CASSEARAATDTQYF	TGTGCCAGCAGTGAAGCCCGGGCAGCGACAGATACGCAGTATTTT
TRBV19	-	-	TRBJ1-5	CASKPKSAESSVSSYRSNQPQHF	TGTGCCAGTAAACCCAAATCGGCAGAATCCAGCGTGTCGTCATATAGGAGCAATCAGCCCCAGCATTTT
TRBV9	-	TRBD2	TRBJ2-1	CASSVRPSGSIPNEQFF	TGTGCCAGCAGCGTACGCCCTAGCGGGAGTATCCCCAATGAGCAGTTCTTC
TRBV18	few	TRBD1	TRBJ2-6	CASSPGQGPGANVLTF	TGTGCCAGCTCACCCGGACAGGGTCCTGGGGCCAACGTCCTGACTTTC
TRBV5-1	-	TRBD2	TRBJ2-3	CASSLGASGSADTQYF	TGCGCCAGCAGCTTGGGGGCTAGCGGGAGTGCAGATACGCAGTATTTT
TRBV20-1	-	TRBD2	TRBJ2-2	CSATTSRELFF	TGCAGTGCTACGACTAGCAGGGAGCTGTTTTTT
TRBV9	-	-	TRBJ1-2	CASSVGQMGGYGYTF	TGTGCCAGCAGCGTAGGGCAAATGGGGGGCTATGGCTACACCTTC
TRBV7-3	once	-	TRBJ2-2	CASSPTAGAGELFF	TGTGCCAGCAGCCCGACCGCAGGGGCCGGGGAGCTGTTTTTT
TRBV5-1	few	-	TRBJ2-7	CASSREGSGPYEQYF	TGCGCCAGCAGTCGCGAGGGCAGTGGGCCCTACGAGCAGTACTTC
TRBV7-8	-	-	TRBJ2-7	CASSHNSYEQYF	TGTGCCAGCAGCCACAACAGCTACGAGCAGTACTTC
TRBV28	-	-	TRBJ2-3	CASSLGIWQVERPADTQYF	TGTGCCAGCAGTTTGGGGATTTGGCAGGTAGAACGCCCAGCAGATACGCAGTATTTT
TRBV19	-	TRBD2	TRBJ2-5	CASSIFSGSEETQYF	TGTGCCAGTAGTATTTTTAGCGGGAGTGAAGAGACCCAGTACTTC
TRBV15	few	-	TRBJ2-7	CATSRDRGPYEQYF	TGTGCCACCAGCAGAGACCGGGGCCCCTACGAGCAGTACTTC
TRBV11-3	-	-	TRBJ2-2	CASSLGGPNFAGELFF	TGTGCCAGCAGCTTGGGGGGGCCCAATTTCGCCGGGGAGCTGTTTTTT
TRBV7-9	-	TRBD2	TRBJ2-7	CATANMPSGSHEQYF	TGTGCCACCGCAAATATGCCTAGCGGGAGCCACGAGCAGTACTTC
TRBV2	-	-	TRBJ1-2	CASSGTGYYGYTF	TGTGCCAGCAGTGGGACGGGGTACTATGGCTACACCTTC
TRBV30	-	-	TRBJ1-6	CAWSRGYNSPLHF	TGTGCCTGGAGCCGGGGGTATAATTCACCCCTCCACTTT
TRBV9	-	-	TRBJ2-1	CASSVAGFSTDNEQFF	TGTGCCAGCAGCGTAGCGGGCTTCAGTACGGACAATGAGCAGTTCTTC
TRBV10-3	-	-	TRBJ2-3	CATIGDTDTQYF	TGTGCCACCATAGGCGACACAGATACGCAGTATTTT